This T cell receptor beta chain stems from a study of blood T cell repertoires in COVID-19. Study-level information: The United States, Italy and Spain provided the acute and convalescent COVID-19 samples.

The CDR3 contains 12 residues. Trimming removed 9 bases from V and 4 bases from J, with 12 bases in between. The table came from immunoSEQ multiplex PCR; TCRdb's copy has only in-frame clones and leaves some out. The table shows 50,000 to 70,000 clones, with approximately 80% occurring only once. This TCR derives from a man aged 45 to 65 with active or convalescent COVID-19. The chain recombines TRBV12-3 or TRBV12-4 with TRBJ2-5; D gene ambiguous. The material sequenced was peripheral blood. This chain's CDR3 is CASSSVPETQYF. The DNA of the CDR3 is TGTGCCAGTTCCTCGGTACCAGAGACCCAGTACTTC.